This entry lists 2 T cell receptor beta chains sequenced from one sample in a study of blood T cell repertoires in COVID-19. Only in-frame clones appear in the TCRdb table, and some are missing; sequencing was by immunoSEQ multiplex PCR. The sample contains over 200,000 clones, about 88% of which appear only once. Specimen: peripheral blood. The receptor source for this set is a woman between 55 and 75 years old with acute or convalescent COVID-19.

V usage is TRBV18 and J usage is TRBJ1-1; D might be TRBD1 (5 bases). Trimming took off 3 bases at V and 1 base at J, with 9 bases between the two ends. This CDR3 comprises 14 residues. Germline CDR1 reads KGHSH; CDR2 reads LQKENI. The chain's CDR3 is CASSPRQPNTEAFF. CDR3 nucleotides: TGTGCCAGCTCACCCAGACAGCCGAACACTGAAGCTTTCTTT. Combining the CDR3 with reference TRBV18 and TRBJ1-1 gives the whole variable domain NAGVMQNPRHLVRRRGQEARLRCSPMKGHSHVYWYRQLPEEGLKFMVYLQKENIIDESGMPKERFSAEFPKEGPSILRIQQVVRGDSAAYFCASSPRQPNTEAFFGQGTRLTVV.

The chain has TRBV7-9 and TRBJ1-2, with 8 bases that match TRBD1. CDR3 length: 14 amino acids. The germline V gene encodes CDR1 SEHNR and CDR2 FQNEAQ (reference sequence). V lost 5 bases and J lost 5; bases outside the gene matches: 7. CDR3 nucleotides: TGTGCCAGCAGCAGAGGACAGGGCTCTTATGGCTACACCTTC. Translating gives CASSRGQGSYGYTF.